The rows below give T cell receptor beta chains drawn from one sample of a study of T cells in Graves' hyperthyroidism and ophthalmopathy. MiXCR was run by TCRdb on the multiplex PCR reads, yielding one entry per CDR3 protein. There are 300,000 or so distinct CDR3 sequences in the sample; roughly a fifth occur only once, and about 50% lies in the top ten. Specimen: blood. These receptors were taken from a woman in her fifties or sixties with Graves' hyperthyroidism. The CDR3 runs from the conserved cysteine through the conserved F or W. A D gene is named only where the DNA matches it firmly. For some rows the clone size is stated as once, few or many, or as a class when expanded; others skip it.

D,size,V,J,CDR3,DNA
-,many,TRBV28,TRBJ1-1,CASFQGRSTEAFF,TGTGCCAGCTTCCAGGGGAGAAGCACTGAAGCTTTCTTT
-,-,TRBV28,TRBJ1-1,CASTRGGYMNTEAFF,TGTGCCAGCACCCGGGGGGGGTACATGAACACTGAAGCTTTCTTT
-,-,TRBV2,TRBJ1-1,CASSEGRWFMNTEAFF,TGTGCCAGCAGTGAAGGCAGGTGGTTCATGAACACTGAAGCTTTCTTT
-,few,TRBV27,TRBJ2-5,CASRDPGAQETQYF,TGTGCCAGCAGGGATCCAGGGGCCCAAGAGACCCAGTACTTC
-,-,TRBV20-1,TRBJ2-3,CSARDGVSNTQYF,TGCAGTGCTAGAGATGGAGTTTCAAATACGCAGTATTTT
TRBD1,many,TRBV20-1,TRBJ2-1,CSARGGQGSWEQFF,TGCAGTGCTAGAGGGGGACAGGGTTCTTGGGAGCAGTTCTTC
TRBD2,few,TRBV12-3/TRBV12-4,TRBJ2-7,CAVGGTPYNEQYF,TGTGCCGTGGGGGGGACCCCCTATAACGAGCAGTACTTC
TRBD2,many,TRBV6-5,TRBJ2-2,CASSYSGASGGLTGELFF,TGTGCCAGCAGTTACTCCGGGGCTAGCGGGGGGCTCACCGGGGAGCTGTTTTTT
TRBD2,many,TRBV27,TRBJ2-1,CASSLLASGTYNEQFF,TGTGCCAGCAGTTTATTGGCTAGCGGAACCTACAATGAGCAGTTCTTC
-,-,TRBV20-1,TRBJ2-5,CSASVLGYQETQYF,TGCAGTGCTAGCGTCCTGGGTTACCAAGAGACCCAGTACTTC
-,many,TRBV11-3,TRBJ2-1,CASSLSWDEQFF,TGTGCCAGCAGCTTAAGTTGGGATGAGCAGTTCTTC
-,-,TRBV20-1,TRBJ2-5,CSALPAFETQYF,TGCAGTGCCCTCCCCGCTTTTGAGACCCAGTACTTC
TRBD1,many,TRBV14,TRBJ1-1,CASSQGDRVRAEAFF,TGTGCCAGCAGCCAAGGGGACAGGGTGAGGGCTGAAGCTTTCTTT
-,many,TRBV3-1,TRBJ2-3,CASRKSAAGPSTDTQYF,TGTGCCAGCAGGAAGTCAGCGGCGGGGCCTAGCACAGATACGCAGTATTTT
TRBD2,few,TRBV6-1,TRBJ2-2,CASSELGGASGELFF,TGTGCCAGCAGTGAACTCGGGGGGGCCTCCGGGGAGCTGTTTTTT
-,many,TRBV6-2/TRBV6-3,TRBJ1-5,CASHNHGNQPQHF,TGTGCCAGTCATAACCACGGGAATCAGCCCCAGCATTTT
TRBD1,-,TRBV6-2/TRBV6-3,TRBJ2-5,CASSAYGTGFPETQYF,TGTGCCAGCAGTGCCTACGGGACAGGGTTTCCAGAGACCCAGTACTTC